The source of this T cell receptor beta chain is a study of T cell responses to AZD1222 COVID-19 vaccine. The study, taken as a whole, reports: Clonal diversity may have been underestimated in mostly white British donors.

Generated by immunoSEQ multiplex PCR, the TCRdb table keeps only in-frame clones and is missing some. The repertoire has about 150,000 clones, 88% of them found once; the top ten carry roughly 2%. Only a few counts were recorded for this clone. Its antigen remains unknown. This CDR3 region has 14 residues. Between the trimmed V and J ends, which lost 3 bases and 4 bases, there was a span of 13 bases. CDR1 SGHTA and CDR2 FQGNSA come from the germline V gene. The rearrangement joins TRBV7-2 to TRBJ2-7; the D is unclear. The sample was peripheral blood, taken on day 0 of AZD1222 vaccination. This sequence was found in an adult in good health. CDR3 DNA: TGTGCCAGCAGCTTTCCTATAGGTCCTTACGAGCAGTACTTC. It yields the protein CASSFPIGPYEQYF.